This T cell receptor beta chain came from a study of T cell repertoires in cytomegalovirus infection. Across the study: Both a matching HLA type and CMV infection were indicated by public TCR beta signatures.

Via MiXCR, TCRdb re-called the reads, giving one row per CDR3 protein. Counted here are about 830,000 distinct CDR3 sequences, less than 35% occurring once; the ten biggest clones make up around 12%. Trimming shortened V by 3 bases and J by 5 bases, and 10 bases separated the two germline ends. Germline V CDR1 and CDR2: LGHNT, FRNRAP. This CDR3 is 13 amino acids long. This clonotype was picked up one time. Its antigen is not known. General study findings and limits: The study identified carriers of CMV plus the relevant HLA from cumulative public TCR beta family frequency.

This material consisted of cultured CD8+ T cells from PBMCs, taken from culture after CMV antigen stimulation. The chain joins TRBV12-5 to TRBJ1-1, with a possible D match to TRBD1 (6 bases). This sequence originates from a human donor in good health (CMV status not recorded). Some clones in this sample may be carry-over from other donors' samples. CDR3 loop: CASGFQGPTEAFF. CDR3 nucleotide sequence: TGTGCTAGTGGTTTTCAGGGGCCGACTGAAGCTTTCTTT. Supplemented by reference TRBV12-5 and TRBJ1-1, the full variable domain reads DARVTQTPRHKVTEMGQEVTMRCQPILGHNTVFWYRQTMMQGLELLAYFRNRAPLDDSGMPKDRFSAEMPDATLATLKIQPSEPRDSAVYFCASGFQGPTEAFFGQGTRLTVV.